One and the same sample provided the 9 T cell receptor beta chains below, sequenced in a study of shared clonotypes between healthy human individuals. Terminally differentiated effector memory CD45RA+ cells were excluded from the naive CD8 cells, which were CD45RO-negative and positively selected for CCR7. Data came from immunoSEQ multiplex PCR; TCRdb stores just in-frame clones and leaves some out. Seen here are fewer than 1 million clones, around 96% observed once, and the top ten hold around 0.21%. Specimen: naive CD8+ T cells sorted from blood. These receptors all come from a man aged 30 to 39 in good health.

The chain combines TRBV5-6 with TRBJ1-2, with 7 bases matching TRBD1. Looked up from germline, CDR1 is SGHDT and CDR2 is YYEEEE. With 4 bases clipped from V and 6 bases from J, the junction kept 9 bases outside the gene matches. The CDR3 is 14 residues long. The CDR3 DNA is TGTGCCAGCAGCAGTGACAGGGTCTCTAATGGCTACACCTTC. Translating it yields CASSSDRVSNGYTF.

The table lists this clone with a few counts. This sequence joins TRBV9 and TRBJ2-1; the match to TRBD1 covers 8 bases. The junction had 11 bases not matched to a gene; V was cut back by 4 bases and J by 8 bases. Per germline, CDR1 SGDLS and CDR2 YYNGEE. CDR3 length: 15 residues. As DNA, the CDR3 is TGTGCCAGCAGCATAACCCGGACAGGGAACGATGAGCAGTTCTTC. Its translation is CASSITRTGNDEQFF.

V gene TRBV27 combines with J gene TRBJ2-7, with D possibly being TRBD1 or TRBD2 (6 bases each). Germline CDR1 is MNHEY and CDR2 is SMNVEV (reference sequence). The CDR3 extends over 14 amino acids. Trimming shortened V by 0 bases and J by 4 bases, and 10 bases separated the two germline ends. The CDR3 DNA reads TGTGCCAGCAGTTTATCGGGGGGCTGGTACGAGCAGTACTTC. Protein sequence: CASSLSGGWYEQYF.

The V call is TRBV2, the J call TRBJ2-3; no firm D call. Germline CDR1 is SNHLY and CDR2 is FYNNEI. Trimming removed 3 bases at V and 11 bases at J, with 9 bases between. The CDR3 sequence is 11 residues long. The CDR3, as DNA: TGTGCCAGCAGTGATTGGGTTATGCAGTATTTT. Translation: CASSDWVMQYF.

This chain connects TRBV11-2 to TRBJ2-7, with unresolved D. The CDR3 has 15 residues. Trimming removed 7 bases at V and 6 bases at J, with 22 bases between. CDR1 and CDR2 from the germline V gene are SGHAT and FQNNGV. In DNA, the CDR3 is TGTGCCAGCACCCTTATAGTCACAGCCACCGGCGAGCAGTACTTC. Translating gives CASTLIVTATGEQYF.

This chain joins TRBV15 and TRBJ2-1; 9 bases align to TRBD2. Germline lookup yields CDR1 LNHNV and CDR2 YYDKDF (reference sequence). Trimming at V came to 3 bases and at J to 9 bases, leaving 18 bases not matched to a gene. The CDR3 loop spans 18 amino acids. The CDR3: CATSSGGLAGQSAGEQFF. In DNA, the CDR3 is TGTGCCACCAGCAGCGGGGGGCTAGCGGGACAATCCGCGGGTGAGCAGTTCTTC.

The chain recombines TRBV6-5 with TRBJ1-5; D might be TRBD1 (5 bases). Germline assignment: CDR1 MNHEY and CDR2 SVGAGI. With 6 bases removed from V and 2 bases from J, the gap between germline ends came to 11 bases. The CDR3 length is 14 residues. CDR3 nucleotides: TGTGCCAGCAGCCCGGGGGTTGGCAATCAGCCCCAGCATTTT. Its translation: CASSPGVGNQPQHF.

The rearrangement joins TRBV4-3 to TRBJ2-1; TRBD1 matches 9 bases. This CDR3 has 16 amino acids. CDR1 and CDR2 (germline): LGHNA, YSLEER. J lost 6 bases, V lost 2 bases, and 8 bases had no gene match. DNA for the CDR3: TGCGCCAGCAGCCAATCCGGGACAGGGAGGGGCAATGAGCAGTTCTTC. It yields the protein CASSQSGTGRGNEQFF.

This chain connects TRBV28 to TRBJ2-7, with D possibly TRBD2 on 6 matching bases. The germline gives CDR1 MDHEN, CDR2 SYDVKM. This CDR3 has 12 residues. V was pared by 7 bases and J by 5 bases, with 12 bases between. The CDR3 nucleotides read TGTGCCAGCACTGCTGGAGGGGACGAGCAGTACTTC. It codes for CASTAGGDEQYF.